This note documents a single T cell receptor beta chain sequence. The CDR3 contains 14 residues. Germline values: CDR1 SGHRS, CDR2 YFSETQ. Germline trimming cut 4 bases from V and 5 bases from J; bases unmatched to any gene: 3. Sequencing was performed with immunoSEQ multiplex PCR; in TCRdb, only in-frame clones are kept and a portion is missing. There are approximately 180,000 clones in the sample; more than 65% occur only once, and 13% to 15% lies in the top ten. These data originate in a study of blood T cell repertoires in COVID-19. Sequenced sample: PBMCs or T cells enriched from blood (not recorded which). The sequence was collected from a man aged 45 to 65 who had recovered from COVID-19. This chain links TRBV5-1 with TRBJ2-2; 9 bases fit TRBD1. The CDR3 sequence: CASSRDRATGELFF. CDR3 sequence (DNA): TGCGCCAGCAGCCGGGACAGGGCAACCGGGGAGCTGTTTTTT.